Given below is one T cell receptor (beta chain) in context. Libraries were prepared by immunoSEQ multiplex PCR; TCRdb keeps only in-frame clonotypes and omits some of them. The sample lists some 170,000 clones, 76% occurring once. The sample belongs to a study of blood T cell repertoires in COVID-19. CDR1 SEHNR and CDR2 FQNEAQ come from the germline V gene (reference sequence). V shed 2 bases, J shed 0 bases, and the junction held 2 bases outside the gene matches. The CDR3 loop spans 15 amino acids. The specimen was peripheral blood. This receptor was identified in a woman aged 45-59 years with active or convalescent COVID-19. The chain uses TRBV7-9 and TRBJ1-1; the match to TRBD1 covers 8 bases. The CDR3 region has the DNA TGTGCCAGCAGCTTACAGGGGGCGGTGAACACTGAAGCTTTCTTT. It specifies CASSLQGAVNTEAFF.